Given below is one T cell receptor (beta chain) in context. Trimming took 0 bases from V and 7 from J; bases not matched to a gene: 14. The CDR3 loop spans 17 amino acids. CDR1 is LNHDA and CDR2 is SQIVND in the germline V gene (reference sequence). The source of the sample is a study of blood T cell repertoires in COVID-19. It was during active infection that Seattle patients were enrolled and then longitudinally followed. Per the authors' pipeline: Reference gene primer amplification gave estimated nucleated cell counts. Profiled with immunoSEQ multiplex PCR; TCRdb holds only in-frame clones, not every one. V, J and clone size are taken as reported in that table, and D and trimming were inferred from the DNA itself. This table has fewer than 250,000 clones, 85% to 95% appearing once.

This receptor was taken from a man in his thirties or forties with COVID-19, enrolled during active disease. The sequenced sample was peripheral blood. The rearrangement joins TRBV19 to TRBJ2-5; the match to TRBD1 covers 7 bases. The CDR3 nucleotides are TGTGCCAGTAGTATAGAGTCCCCCGGGGCAGGGGGTGGGACCCAGTACTTC. Protein product: CASSIESPGAGGGTQYF.